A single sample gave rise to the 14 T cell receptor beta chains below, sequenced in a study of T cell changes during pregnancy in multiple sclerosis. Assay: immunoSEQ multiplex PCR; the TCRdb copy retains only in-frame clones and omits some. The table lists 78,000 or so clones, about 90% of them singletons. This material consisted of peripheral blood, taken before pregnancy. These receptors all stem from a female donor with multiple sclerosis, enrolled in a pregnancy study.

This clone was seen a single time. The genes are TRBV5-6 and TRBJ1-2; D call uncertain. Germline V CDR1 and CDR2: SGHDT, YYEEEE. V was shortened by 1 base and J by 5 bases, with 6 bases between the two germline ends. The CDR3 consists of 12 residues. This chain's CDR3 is CASSLTEYGYTF. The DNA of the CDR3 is TGTGCCAGCAGCTTGACAGAGTATGGCTACACCTTC.

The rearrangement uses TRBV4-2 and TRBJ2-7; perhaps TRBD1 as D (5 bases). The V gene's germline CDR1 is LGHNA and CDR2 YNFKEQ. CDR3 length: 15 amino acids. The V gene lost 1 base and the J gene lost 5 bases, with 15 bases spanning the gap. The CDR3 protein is CASSQGPAGIHEQYF. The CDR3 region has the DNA TGTGCCAGCAGCCAAGGTCCCGCAGGGATCCACGAGCAGTACTTC.

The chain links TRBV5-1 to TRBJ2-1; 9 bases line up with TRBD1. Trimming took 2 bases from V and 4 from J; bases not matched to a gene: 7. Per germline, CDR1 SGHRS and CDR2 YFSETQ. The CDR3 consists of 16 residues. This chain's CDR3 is CASSFGTGLVYNEQFF. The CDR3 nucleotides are TGCGCCAGCAGCTTTGGGACAGGGCTAGTGTACAATGAGCAGTTCTTC.

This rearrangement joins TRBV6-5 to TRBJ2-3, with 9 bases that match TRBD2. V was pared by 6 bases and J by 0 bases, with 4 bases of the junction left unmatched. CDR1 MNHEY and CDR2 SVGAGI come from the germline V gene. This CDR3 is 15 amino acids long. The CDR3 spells CASSQTSGSTDTQYF. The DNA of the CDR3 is TGTGCCAGCAGCCAGACTAGCGGCAGCACAGATACGCAGTATTTT.

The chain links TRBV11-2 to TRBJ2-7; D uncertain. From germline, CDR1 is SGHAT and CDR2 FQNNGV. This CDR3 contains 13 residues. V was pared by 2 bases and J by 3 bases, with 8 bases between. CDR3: CASSLSTSYEQYF. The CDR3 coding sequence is TGTGCCAGCAGCTTATCCACAAGCTACGAGCAGTACTTC.

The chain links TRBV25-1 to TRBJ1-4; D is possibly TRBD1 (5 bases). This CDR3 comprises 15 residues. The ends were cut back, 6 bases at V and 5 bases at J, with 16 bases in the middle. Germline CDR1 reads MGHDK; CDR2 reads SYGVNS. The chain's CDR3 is CASRETGVPNEKLFF. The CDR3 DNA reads TGTGCCAGCAGAGAAACAGGAGTCCCGAATGAAAAACTGTTTTTT. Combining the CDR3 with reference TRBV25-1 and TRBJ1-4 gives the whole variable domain EADIYQTPRYLVIGTGKKITLECSQTMGHDKMYWYQQDPGMELHLIHYSYGVNSTEKGDLSSESTVSRIRTEHFPLTLESARPSHTSQYLCASRETGVPNEKLFFGSGTQLSVL.

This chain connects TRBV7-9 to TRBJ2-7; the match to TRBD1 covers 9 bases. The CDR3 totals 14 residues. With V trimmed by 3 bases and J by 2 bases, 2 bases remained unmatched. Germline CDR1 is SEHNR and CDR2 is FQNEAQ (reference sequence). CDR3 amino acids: CASSFGQGTYEQYF. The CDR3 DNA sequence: TGTGCCAGCAGCTTTGGACAGGGGACCTACGAGCAGTACTTC.

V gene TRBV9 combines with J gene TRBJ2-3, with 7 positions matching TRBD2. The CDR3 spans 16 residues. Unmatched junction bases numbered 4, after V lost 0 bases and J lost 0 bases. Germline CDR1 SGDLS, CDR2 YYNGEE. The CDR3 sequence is CASSVGGGTSTDTQYF. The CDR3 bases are TGTGCCAGCAGCGTAGGCGGGGGAACTAGCACAGATACGCAGTATTTT. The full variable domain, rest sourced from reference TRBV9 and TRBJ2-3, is DSGVTQTPKHLITATGQRVTLRCSPRSGDLSVYWYQQSLDQGLQFLIQYYNGEERAKGNILERFSAQQFPDLHSELNLSSLELGDSALYFCASSVGGGTSTDTQYFGPGTRLTVL.

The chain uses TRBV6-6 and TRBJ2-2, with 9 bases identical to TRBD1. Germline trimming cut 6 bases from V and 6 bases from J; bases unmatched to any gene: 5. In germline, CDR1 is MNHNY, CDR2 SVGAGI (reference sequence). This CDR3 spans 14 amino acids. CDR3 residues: CASRIWTGAGELFF. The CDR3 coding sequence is TGTGCCAGCAGAATCTGGACAGGGGCCGGGGAGCTGTTTTTT.

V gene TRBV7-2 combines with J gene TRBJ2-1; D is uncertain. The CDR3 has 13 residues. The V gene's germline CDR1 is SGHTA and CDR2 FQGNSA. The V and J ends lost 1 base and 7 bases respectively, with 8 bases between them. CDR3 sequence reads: CASSLVGWNEQFF. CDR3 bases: TGTGCCAGCAGCTTAGTCGGGTGGAATGAGCAGTTCTTC.

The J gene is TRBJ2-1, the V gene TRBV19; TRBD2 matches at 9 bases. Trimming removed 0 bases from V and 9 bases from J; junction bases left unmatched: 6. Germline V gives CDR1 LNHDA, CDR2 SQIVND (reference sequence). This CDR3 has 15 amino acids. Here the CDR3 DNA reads TGTGCCAGTAGTATAGATTTAGCGGGAGCGTCTGAGCAGTTCTTC. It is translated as CASSIDLAGASEQFF.

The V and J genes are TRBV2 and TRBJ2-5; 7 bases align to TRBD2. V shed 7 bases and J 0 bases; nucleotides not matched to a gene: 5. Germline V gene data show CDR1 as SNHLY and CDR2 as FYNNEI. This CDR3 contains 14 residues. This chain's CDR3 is CASIIGRHQETQYF. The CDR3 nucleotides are TGTGCCAGCATTATCGGGAGGCACCAAGAGACCCAGTACTTC.

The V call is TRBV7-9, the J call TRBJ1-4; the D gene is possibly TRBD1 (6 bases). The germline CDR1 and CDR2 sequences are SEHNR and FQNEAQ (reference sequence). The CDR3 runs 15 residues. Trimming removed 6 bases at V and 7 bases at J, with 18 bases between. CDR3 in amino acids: CASSLPGEGGEKLFF. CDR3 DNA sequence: TGTGCCAGCAGTTTACCAGGGGAAGGTGGTGAAAAACTGTTTTTT.

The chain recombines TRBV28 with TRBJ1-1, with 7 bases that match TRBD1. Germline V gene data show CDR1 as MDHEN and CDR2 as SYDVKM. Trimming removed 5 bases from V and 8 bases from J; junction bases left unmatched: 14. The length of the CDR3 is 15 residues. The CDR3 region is CASSRPVGGPGEAFF. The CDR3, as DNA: TGTGCCAGCAGTCGTCCTGTAGGGGGCCCGGGGGAAGCTTTCTTT.